The 19 T cell receptor beta chains below all came from one sample that was sequenced in a study of Graves' ophthalmopathy and Graves' hyperthyroidism. Amplification from RNA transcripts yielded the TCR beta CDR3 regions. The first round was an RT-PCR with HTBI primers, and the second round was a multiplex PCR. Via MiXCR, TCRdb re-called the multiplex PCR reads, giving one row per CDR3 protein. The sample has hundreds of thousands of distinct CDR3 sequences; 40% are singletons. The sequenced sample consisted of peripheral blood. The receptors originated from an adult man with Graves' ophthalmopathy.

The gene calls are TRBV25-1 and TRBJ2-2; D is possibly TRBD1 (5 bases). This CDR3 contains 14 residues. From germline, CDR1 is MGHDK and CDR2 SYGVNS. Trimming removed 4 bases from V and 7 bases from J, with 13 bases in between. Here the CDR3 reads CASSARGGIGELFF. CDR3 bases: TGTGCCAGCAGTGCTAGGGGTGGTATCGGGGAGCTGTTTTTT.

The chain carries TRBV29-1 and TRBJ1-1; TRBD1 might be the D (6 bases). The CDR3 loop spans 11 amino acids. Germline V gene data show CDR1 as SQVTM and CDR2 as ANQGSEA. With 3 bases removed from V and 11 bases from J, the gap between germline ends came to 13 bases. The CDR3 DNA follows: TGCAGCGTTGACGCAGGGGCAGAGGCTTTCTTT. It encodes CSVDAGAEAFF.

The chain recombines TRBV6-1 with TRBJ1-6; TRBD1 might be the D (5 bases). The CDR3 is 17 residues long. Trimming left V 7 bases short and J 2 bases short, with 18 bases between. Germline V gene sequence: CDR1 MNHNS, CDR2 SASEGT. CDR3 in amino acids: CASTGTYSRTYNSPLHF. The DNA for the CDR3 is TGTGCCAGCACCGGGACGTATTCACGAACCTATAATTCACCCCTCCACTTT.

This clonotype has a handful of counts. The CDR3 here is CARGTGENTGELFF. The CDR3 DNA follows: TGTGCCAGGGGCACAGGGGAAAACACCGGGGAGCTGTTTTTT. The chain employs TRBV2 and TRBJ2-2; 7 nucleotides align to TRBD1. The length of the CDR3 is 14 residues. After removal of 9 bases from V and 2 bases from J, the junction contained 6 bases not matched to a gene. Germline CDR1 is SNHLY and CDR2 is FYNNEI.

Only a few counts were recorded for this clonotype. This sequence joins TRBV20-1 and TRBJ1-4; possibly TRBD1 for D (5 bases). This CDR3 comprises 14 residues. V was trimmed by 5 bases and J by 7 bases, leaving 17 bases between them. The germline V gene encodes CDR1 DFQATT and CDR2 SNEGSKA (reference sequence). CDR3 residues: CSAPGFGAGEKLFF. The CDR3 DNA is TGCAGTGCTCCCGGATTCGGGGCGGGTGAAAAACTGTTTTTT.

Comment on this clonotype: Relative to the germline gene, one junction end is altered; a read error may explain this. The chain carries TRBV10-2 and TRBJ2-7; D unresolved. This CDR3 has 13 residues. Germline V lookup: CDR1 WSHSY, CDR2 SAAADI. In DNA, the CDR3 is TGCGCCGGCAGTAAGTCGAATTCGAACGAGCAGTACTTC. It yields the protein CAGSKSNSNEQYF.

This clonotype was seen at least ten times. In nucleotides, the CDR3 is TGTGCCAGCAGGAGAGGACAGGGTTCGTCCTACGAGCAGTACTTC. It is translated as CASRRGQGSSYEQYF. The chain couples TRBV2 to TRBJ2-7, with 8 bases that match TRBD1. Germline V gene sequence: CDR1 SNHLY, CDR2 FYNNEI. The V and J ends lost 6 bases and 1 base, in that order; junction bases with no gene match: 8. The CDR3 sequence is 15 residues long.

In its sample, this clonotype was seen many times. The junction shows a germline mismatch at one end, possibly a read error. The CDR3 loop reads CASSDEVREAQYF. CDR3 nucleotides: TGTGCCAGCAGTGATGAGGTTAGAGAGGCCCAGTACTTC. V and J are TRBV2 and TRBJ2-5; D uncertain. Looked up from germline, CDR1 is SNHLY and CDR2 is FYNNEI. This CDR3 is built from 13 residues. Looking up the rest from reference TRBV2 and TRBJ2-5 gives the full variable domain: EPEVTQTPSHQVTQMGQEVILRCVPISNHLYFYWYRQILGQKVEFLVSFYNNEISEKSEIFDDQFSVERPDGSNFTLKIRSTKLEDSAMYFCASSDEVREAQYFGPGTRLLVL.

V and J are TRBV7-9 and TRBJ2-7; TRBD2 matches at 7 bases. Germline CDR1 and CDR2: SEHNR and FQNEAQ (reference sequence). This CDR3 has 15 amino acids. With V trimmed by 0 bases and J by 6 bases, 8 bases remained unmatched. The CDR3 DNA sequence: TGTGCCAGCAGCTTAGCGACTAGCCCTGGAGTCGAGCAGTACTTC. Protein product: CASSLATSPGVEQYF.

J is TRBJ1-5 and V is TRBV15; D ambiguous. Germline-derived CDR1 and CDR2 are LNHNV and YYDKDF (reference sequence). V shed 3 bases and J shed 0 bases, with 9 bases lying between them. The CDR3 has 15 amino acids. Here the CDR3 reads CATSRLRVSNQPQHF. The CDR3 DNA reads as TGTGCCACCAGCAGGCTGAGGGTTAGCAATCAGCCCCAGCATTTT.

This chain connects TRBV5-1 to TRBJ2-1, with 10 bases aligning to TRBD2. V was clipped by 4 bases and J by 3 bases; unmatched bases: 7. Germline CDR1 SGHRS, CDR2 YFSETQ. The CDR3 is made up of 16 amino acids. The CDR3 sequence: CASSLSAGGVYNEQFF. The CDR3 DNA reads TGCGCCAGCAGCCTATCAGCGGGAGGGGTCTACAATGAGCAGTTCTTC.

This clonotype was counted a few times. The chain links TRBV24-1 to TRBJ1-5; 10 bases map to TRBD1. The junction had 6 bases not matched to a gene; V was cut back by 12 bases and J by 5 bases. The CDR3 has 13 residues. Per the germline V gene, CDR1 is KGHDR and CDR2 is SFDVKD. CDR3 bases: TGTGCCTCACAGGGGACAGGGGATCAGCCCCAGCATTTT. It encodes CASQGTGDQPQHF.

The V call is TRBV15, the J call TRBJ1-4; 8 positions agree with TRBD1. J was trimmed by 7 bases and V by 4 bases; bases with no gene match: 8. Germline-derived CDR1 and CDR2 are LNHNV and YYDKDF (reference sequence). This CDR3 contains 15 residues. CDR3 residues: CATSTPGTGVEKLFF. The CDR3 DNA reads TGTGCCACCAGCACCCCGGGGACAGGTGTTGAAAAACTGTTTTTT.

Comment on this clonotype: A much larger clone differs by one base, so this may be a read error. The rearrangement joins TRBV29-1 to TRBJ2-7, with TRBD1 identical over 7 bases. V shed 6 bases and J 6 bases; nucleotides not matched to a gene: 17. CDR3 size: 15 residues. In germline, CDR1 is SQVTM, CDR2 ANQGSEA. The CDR3 here is CSVGTVLSTNFEQYF. The CDR3 DNA sequence: TGCAGCGTCGGGACAGTTCTAAGCACCAACTTCGAGCAGTACTTC.

This clonotype was seen only a few times. The rearrangement uses TRBV13 and TRBJ2-7, with 8 bases identical to TRBD2. The V segment lost 4 bases and the J segment 0 bases; nucleotides outside the gene matches: 5. Germline V gives CDR1 PRHDT, CDR2 FYEKMQ (reference sequence). The CDR3 loop spans 15 amino acids. CDR3 protein: CASSSQRGSSYEQYF. For the CDR3, the DNA is TGTGCCAGCAGCTCTCAGCGGGGGAGCTCCTACGAGCAGTACTTC.

This clonotype was detected many times. This rearrangement joins TRBV7-9 to TRBJ1-1; D unresolved. The length of the CDR3 is 16 residues. The germline V gene encodes CDR1 SEHNR and CDR2 FQNEAQ (reference sequence). Trimming left V 0 bases short and J 2 bases short, with 13 bases between. CDR3 sequence reads: CASSLAPPGGNTEAFF. The CDR3 DNA reads TGTGCCAGCAGCTTAGCCCCTCCCGGAGGAAACACTGAAGCTTTCTTT.

This clonotype was found a few times. The V gene is TRBV19, the J gene TRBJ2-5; D tentatively fits TRBD1 or TRBD2 (6 bases each). The CDR3 contains 14 residues. Trimming took 5 bases from V and 4 from J, leaving 14 bases between them. CDR1 and CDR2 from the germline V gene are LNHDA and SQIVND (reference sequence). The CDR3 spells CASSRGQSIETQYF. The CDR3 DNA follows: TGTGCCAGTAGTCGGGGGCAGTCGATAGAGACCCAGTACTTC.

The chain is built from TRBV20-1 and TRBJ2-7; 7 nucleotides line up with TRBD1. Germline assignment: CDR1 DFQATT and CDR2 SNEGSKA (reference sequence). This CDR3 has 13 residues. The V segment lost 5 bases and the J segment 5 bases; nucleotides outside the gene matches: 9. CDR3 nucleotides: TGCAGTGCTGCCAGAGCAGGGGGAGACGAGCAGTACTTC. It is translated as CSAARAGGDEQYF.

This clonotype occurred once. The chain combines TRBV25-1 with TRBJ1-4; D call uncertain. Trimming removed 5 bases from V and 8 bases from J, with 12 bases in between. This CDR3 spans 13 amino acids. Germline V lookup: CDR1 MGHDK, CDR2 SYGVNS. This CDR3 is CASSFSGGEKLFF. The CDR3 nucleotides are TGTGCCAGCAGTTTTTCGGGTGGAGAAAAACTGTTTTTT.